A single sample gave rise to the 24 T cell receptor beta chains below, sequenced in a study of T cell responses to AZD1222 COVID-19 vaccine. TCRdb's table, derived via immunoSEQ multiplex PCR, lists solely in-frame clones and lacks some. This sample has approximately 130,000 clones; 65% to 90% occur once, and the top ten carry approximately 8%. Sequenced here: peripheral blood, sampled 28 days after the second dose of the MenACWY control vaccine. All receptors derive from an adult who received the MenACWY meningococcal vaccine as a control.

The chain employs TRBV13 and TRBJ2-3; TRBD2 aligns across 13 bases. The germline CDR1 and CDR2 sequences are PRHDT and FYEKMQ (reference sequence). This CDR3 spans 16 amino acids. V shed 5 bases and J 3 bases; nucleotides not matched to a gene: 5. The CDR3 protein is CASSILAGGRTDTQYF. The CDR3, as DNA: TGTGCCAGCAGCATACTAGCGGGGGGGCGGACAGATACGCAGTATTTT.

The genes are TRBV6-2 or TRBV6-3 and TRBJ2-6; 12 nucleotides agree with TRBD2. The CDR3 loop spans 17 amino acids. The V gene end was trimmed by 5 bases and the J gene end by 2 bases; junction bases not matched to a gene: 4. Germline V lookup: CDR1 MNHEY, CDR2 SVGEGT. The CDR3 loop reads CASSQLAGGAGANVLTF. The DNA of the CDR3 is TGTGCCAGCAGTCAACTAGCGGGAGGAGCTGGGGCCAACGTCCTGACTTTC.

This chain connects TRBV24-1 to TRBJ1-5; D perhaps matches TRBD1 (5 bases). V gave up 5 bases and J gave up 3 bases, with 13 bases separating them. CDR3 length equals 15 residues. From germline, CDR1 is KGHDR and CDR2 SFDVKD. The CDR3 sequence is CATSAGGANNQPQHF. DNA for the CDR3: TGTGCCACCAGTGCGGGAGGGGCGAACAATCAGCCCCAGCATTTT.

The rearrangement uses TRBV12-3 or TRBV12-4 and TRBJ1-2; D gene uncertain. Trimming removed 5 bases from V and 8 bases from J, with 9 bases in between. The CDR3 totals 11 residues. CDR3 residues: CASSRLGGYTF. The CDR3 nucleotides read TGTGCCAGCAGTCGACTGGGGGGCTACACCTTC.

J is TRBJ1-2 and V is TRBV7-2; D uncertain. CDR3 length equals 12 residues. Germline V lookup: CDR1 SGHTA, CDR2 FQGNSA. V was trimmed by 3 bases and J by 4 bases, leaving 6 bases between them. The CDR3 bases are TGTGCCAGCAGCTTGAACACCTATGGCTACACCTTC. As protein: CASSLNTYGYTF.

The chain links TRBV5-5 to TRBJ1-6, with 7 bases identical to TRBD1. V dropped 4 bases and J dropped 3; count of bases not matched to a gene: 4. This CDR3 has 15 residues. Per germline, CDR1 SGHKS and CDR2 YYEKEE (reference sequence). The CDR3 DNA sequence: TGTGCCAGCAGCGAGACAGGGAACTATAATTCACCCCTCCACTTT. Its translation: CASSETGNYNSPLHF.

This rearrangement joins TRBV18 to TRBJ2-5, with D tentatively TRBD1 (5 bases). This CDR3 is 13 amino acids long. Germline CDR1 is KGHSH and CDR2 is LQKENI. The germline V and J ends were trimmed by 7 bases and 3 bases, with 12 bases remaining between them. As DNA, the CDR3 is TGTGCCAGCTTCCAGGGCGCCGAAGAGACCCAGTACTTC. It encodes CASFQGAEETQYF.

This clone was counted a single time. V gene TRBV9 combines with J gene TRBJ1-3, with 7 bases that match TRBD1. The CDR3 is 14 amino acids. Per the germline V gene, CDR1 is SGDLS and CDR2 is YYNGEE. Germline trimming cut 0 bases from V and 10 bases from J; bases unmatched to any gene: 7. This chain's CDR3 is CASSVASPGGTIYF. Here the CDR3 DNA reads TGTGCCAGCAGCGTAGCCTCTCCAGGGGGGACCATATATTTT.

Turning to this clone: The same CDR3 also results from other DNA sequences found in this sample. This rearrangement joins TRBV19 to TRBJ2-1; D might be TRBD1 (6 bases). The ends were cut back, 6 bases at V and 0 bases at J, with 12 bases in the middle. CDR1 and CDR2 from the germline V gene are LNHDA and SQIVND (reference sequence). CDR3 length: 15 amino acids. CDR3 sequence: CASSPDRSSYNEQFF. The CDR3 region has the DNA TGTGCCAGTAGCCCAGACAGGAGCTCCTACAATGAGCAGTTCTTC.

The chain links TRBV19 to TRBJ1-3; no firm D call. This CDR3 is 13 amino acids long. The V end lost 7 bases, the J end lost 0 bases, and 7 bases lay between the germline ends. Per germline, CDR1 LNHDA and CDR2 SQIVND (reference sequence). The CDR3 region has the DNA TGTGCCAGTACCCGGGCCTCTGGAAACACCATATATTTT. Translation: CASTRASGNTIYF. The whole variable domain, remainder taken from reference TRBV19 and TRBJ1-3, is DGGITQSPKYLFRKEGQNVTLSCEQNLNHDAMYWYRQDPGQGLRLIYYSQIVNDFQKGDIAEGYSVSREKKESFPLTVTSAQKNPTAFYLCASTRASGNTIYFGEGSWLTVV.

The chain links TRBV11-3 to TRBJ1-3; D is undetermined. Per the germline V gene, CDR1 is SGHNT and CDR2 is YENEEA. V was trimmed by 4 bases and J by 0 bases, leaving 10 bases between them. This CDR3 is built from 15 residues. The CDR3 protein is CASSSLSGSGNTIYF. CDR3 in DNA: TGTGCCAGCAGCTCCCTTTCAGGCTCTGGAAACACCATATATTTT.

The table lists this clone with a few counts. The J gene is TRBJ2-1, the V gene TRBV10-3, with unresolved D. CDR1 and CDR2 (germline): ENHRY, SYGVKD. The CDR3 loop spans 11 amino acids. With 3 bases removed from V and 6 bases from J, the gap between germline ends came to 3 bases. CDR3 in amino acids: CAISDSNEQFF. CDR3 DNA sequence: TGTGCCATCAGTGACTCCAATGAGCAGTTCTTC.

This chain uses TRBV6-1 with TRBJ2-6, with unresolved D. The germline CDR1 and CDR2 sequences are MNHNS and SASEGT. The ends were cut back, 1 base at V and 2 bases at J, with 15 bases in the middle. CDR3 length: 18 residues. The CDR3 loop reads CASSEDGNLLAGANVLTF. CDR3 nucleotide sequence: TGTGCCAGCAGTGAAGACGGAAACCTCTTAGCTGGGGCCAACGTCCTGACTTTC.

The gene calls are TRBV27 and TRBJ1-1, with D perhaps TRBD1 (6 bases). Trimming stripped 4 bases from V and 4 bases from J, with 16 bases between. The CDR3 runs to 15 residues. CDR1 and CDR2 (germline): MNHEY, SMNVEV (reference sequence). As DNA, the CDR3 is TGTGCCAGCAGTTATCAGTCAGGGGTCAGCACTGAAGCTTTCTTT. It codes for CASSYQSGVSTEAFF.

The chain has TRBV24-1 and TRBJ2-2, with D possibly called TRBD1 or TRBD2 (6 bases each). V was cut by 4 bases and J by 5 bases, with 10 bases left in between. The germline CDR1 and CDR2 sequences are KGHDR and SFDVKD. The CDR3 extends over 14 amino acids. The CDR3 DNA reads as TGTGCCACCAGTGACACAGGGACTACCGGGGAGCTGTTTTTT. This gives the protein CATSDTGTTGELFF.

The CDR3 DNA is TGTGCCAGCAGTTACAGGGGCCAATCCTACGAGCAGTACTTC. Protein product: CASSYRGQSYEQYF. The chain carries TRBV6-5 and TRBJ2-7; TRBD1 is a possible D gene (5 bases). CDR1 is MNHEY and CDR2 is SVGAGI in the germline V gene. V dropped 2 bases and J dropped 1 base, with 9 bases sitting between them. The CDR3 spans 14 residues.

V gene TRBV5-6 combines with J gene TRBJ2-1, with a possible D match to TRBD2 (7 bases). The CDR3 consists of 17 residues. Trimming left V 1 base short and J 4 bases short, with 18 bases between. Per germline, CDR1 SGHDT and CDR2 YYEEEE. The CDR3 protein is CASSLRFRGARYNEQFF. Here the CDR3 DNA reads TGTGCCAGCAGCTTGCGGTTTCGGGGGGCCAGGTACAATGAGCAGTTCTTC.

This clone occurred once. The chain links TRBV7-9 to TRBJ2-3; unclear D gene. The length of the CDR3 is 17 residues. Germline CDR1 is SEHNR and CDR2 is FQNEAQ (reference sequence). Trimming left V 6 bases short and J 4 bases short, with 23 bases between. The CDR3 is CASRPARATGGADTQYF. Here the CDR3 DNA reads TGTGCCAGCAGACCGGCAAGGGCCACGGGCGGCGCAGATACGCAGTATTTT.

This clone was found once. The V and J genes are TRBV7-2 and TRBJ2-2; the D gene is possibly TRBD1 (5 bases). There are 14 residues in the CDR3. Germline-derived CDR1 and CDR2 are SGHTA and FQGNSA. With 4 bases removed from V and 4 bases from J, the gap between germline ends came to 10 bases. This CDR3 is CASSSGRPTGELFF. As DNA, the CDR3 is TGTGCCAGCAGCTCAGGGCGGCCCACCGGGGAGCTGTTTTTT.

V usage is TRBV4-1 and J usage is TRBJ1-6; D is ambiguous. Germline lookup yields CDR1 MGHRA and CDR2 YSYEKL. The length of the CDR3 is 17 residues. The V and J ends lost 1 base and 5 bases respectively, with 15 bases between them. This CDR3 is CASSQGVWSLNNSPLHF. The CDR3 region has the DNA TGCGCCAGCAGCCAAGGGGTTTGGTCCCTAAATAATTCACCCCTCCACTTT.

The rearrangement uses TRBV5-1 and TRBJ1-2; D perhaps matches TRBD1 (6 bases). This CDR3 has 13 amino acids. Germline V gives CDR1 SGHRS, CDR2 YFSETQ. V dropped 4 bases and J dropped 4 bases, with 11 bases sitting between them. The CDR3 sequence: CASSVDSTYGYTF. The CDR3 nucleotides read TGCGCCAGCAGCGTGGACAGCACCTATGGCTACACCTTC. The complete variable domain, with remaining parts taken from reference TRBV5-1 and TRBJ1-2, reads KAGVTQTPRYLIKTRGQQVTLSCSPISGHRSVSWYQQTPGQGLQFLFEYFSETQRNKGNFPGRFSGRQFSNSRSEMNVSTLELGDSALYLCASSVDSTYGYTFGSGTRLTVV.

The genes are TRBV7-6 and TRBJ2-5; 7 bases line up with TRBD1. V gave up 1 base and J gave up 1 base; unmatched junction bases: 6. CDR3 length: 16 amino acids. From germline, CDR1 is SGHVS and CDR2 FNYEAQ. CDR3 sequence reads: CASSLVSGTAQETQYF. The CDR3 DNA is TGTGCCAGCAGCTTAGTATCCGGGACAGCCCAAGAGACCCAGTACTTC.

The chain carries TRBV15 and TRBJ2-7; D unclear. V lost 3 bases and J 3 bases, leaving 18 bases between the germline ends. The length of the CDR3 is 16 residues. Germline CDR1 reads LNHNV; CDR2 reads YYDKDF (reference sequence). The CDR3 spells CATSSVSLPLDYEQYV. For the CDR3, the DNA is TGTGCCACCAGCAGTGTCTCCCTCCCCTTAGACTACGAGCAGTACGTC.

This clone was detected once. The genes are TRBV21-1 and TRBJ2-1; the D call TRBD2 from the table was never checked on the DNA. TRBV21-1 is a pseudogene. The CDR3 covers 15 residues. In DNA form, the CDR3 reads TGTGCCAGCAGCAAACCTCAACTTTCCTACAATGAGCAGTTCTTC. It translates to CASSKPQLSYNEQFF.